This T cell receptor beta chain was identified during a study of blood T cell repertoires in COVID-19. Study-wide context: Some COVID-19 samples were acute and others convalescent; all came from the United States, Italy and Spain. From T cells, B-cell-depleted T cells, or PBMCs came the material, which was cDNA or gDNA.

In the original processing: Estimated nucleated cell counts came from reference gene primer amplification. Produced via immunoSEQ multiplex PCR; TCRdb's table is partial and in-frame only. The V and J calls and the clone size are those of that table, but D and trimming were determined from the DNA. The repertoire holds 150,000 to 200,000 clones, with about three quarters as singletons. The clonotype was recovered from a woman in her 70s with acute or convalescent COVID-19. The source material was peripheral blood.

The CDR3 reads CASTVDSKAFF. CDR3 in DNA: TGTGCCAGCACCGTGGACAGTAAAGCTTTCTTT. This chain connects TRBV6-1 to TRBJ1-1; D possibly corresponds to TRBD1 (6 bases). There are 11 residues in the CDR3. Germline loops: CDR1 MNHNS, CDR2 SASEGT. Trimming took off 7 bases at V and 9 bases at J, with 12 bases between the two ends.